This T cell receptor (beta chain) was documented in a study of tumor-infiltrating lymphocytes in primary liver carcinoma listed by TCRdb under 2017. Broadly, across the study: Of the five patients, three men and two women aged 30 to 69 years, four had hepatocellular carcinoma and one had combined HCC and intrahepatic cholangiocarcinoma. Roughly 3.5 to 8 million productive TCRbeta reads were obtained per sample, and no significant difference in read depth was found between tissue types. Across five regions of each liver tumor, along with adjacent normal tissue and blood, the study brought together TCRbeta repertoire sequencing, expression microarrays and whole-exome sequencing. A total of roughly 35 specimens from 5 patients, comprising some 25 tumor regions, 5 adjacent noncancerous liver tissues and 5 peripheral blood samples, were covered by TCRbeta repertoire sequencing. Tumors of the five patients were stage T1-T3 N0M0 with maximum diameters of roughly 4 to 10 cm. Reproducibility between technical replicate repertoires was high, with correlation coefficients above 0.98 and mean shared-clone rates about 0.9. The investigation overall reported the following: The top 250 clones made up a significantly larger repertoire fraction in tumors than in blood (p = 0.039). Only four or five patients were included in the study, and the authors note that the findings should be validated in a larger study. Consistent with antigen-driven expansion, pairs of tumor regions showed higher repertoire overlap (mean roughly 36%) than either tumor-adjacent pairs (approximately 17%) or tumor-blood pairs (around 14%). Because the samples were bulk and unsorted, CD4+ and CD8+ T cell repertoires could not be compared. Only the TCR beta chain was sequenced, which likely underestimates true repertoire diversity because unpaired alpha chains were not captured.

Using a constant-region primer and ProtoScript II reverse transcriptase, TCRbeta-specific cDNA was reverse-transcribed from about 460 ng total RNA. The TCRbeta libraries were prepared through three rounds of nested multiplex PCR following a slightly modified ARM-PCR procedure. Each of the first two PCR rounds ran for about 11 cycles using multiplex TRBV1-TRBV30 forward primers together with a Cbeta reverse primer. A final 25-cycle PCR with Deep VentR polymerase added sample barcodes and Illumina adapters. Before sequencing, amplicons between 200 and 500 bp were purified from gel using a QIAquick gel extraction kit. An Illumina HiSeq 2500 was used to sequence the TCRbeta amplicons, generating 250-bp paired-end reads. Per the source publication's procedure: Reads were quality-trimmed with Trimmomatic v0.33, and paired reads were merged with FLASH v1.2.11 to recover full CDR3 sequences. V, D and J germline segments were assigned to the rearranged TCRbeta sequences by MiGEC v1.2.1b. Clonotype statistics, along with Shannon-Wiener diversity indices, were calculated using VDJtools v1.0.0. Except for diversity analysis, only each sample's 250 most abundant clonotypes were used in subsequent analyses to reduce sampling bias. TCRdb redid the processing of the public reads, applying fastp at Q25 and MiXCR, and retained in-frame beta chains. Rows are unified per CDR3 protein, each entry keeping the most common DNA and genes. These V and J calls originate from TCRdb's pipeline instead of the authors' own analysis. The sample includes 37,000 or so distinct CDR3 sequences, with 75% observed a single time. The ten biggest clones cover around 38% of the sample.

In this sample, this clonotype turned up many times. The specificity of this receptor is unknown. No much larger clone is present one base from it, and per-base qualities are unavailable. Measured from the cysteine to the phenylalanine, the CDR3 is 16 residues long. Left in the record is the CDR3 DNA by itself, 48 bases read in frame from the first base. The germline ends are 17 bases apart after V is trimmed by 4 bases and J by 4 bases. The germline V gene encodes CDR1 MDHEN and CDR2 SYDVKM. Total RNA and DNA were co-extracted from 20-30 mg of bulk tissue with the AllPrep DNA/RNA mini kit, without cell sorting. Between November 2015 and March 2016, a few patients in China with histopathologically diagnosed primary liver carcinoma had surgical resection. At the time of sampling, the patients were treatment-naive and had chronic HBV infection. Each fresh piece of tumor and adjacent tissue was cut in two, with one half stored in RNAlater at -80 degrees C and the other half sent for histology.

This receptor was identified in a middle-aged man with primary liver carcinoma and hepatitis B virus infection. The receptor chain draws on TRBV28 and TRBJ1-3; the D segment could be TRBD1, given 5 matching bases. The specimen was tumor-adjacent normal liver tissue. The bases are TGTGCCAGCAGTTCACCGGGGGGGTCGCCCGGAAACACCATATATTTT. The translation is CASSSPGGSPGNTIYF.